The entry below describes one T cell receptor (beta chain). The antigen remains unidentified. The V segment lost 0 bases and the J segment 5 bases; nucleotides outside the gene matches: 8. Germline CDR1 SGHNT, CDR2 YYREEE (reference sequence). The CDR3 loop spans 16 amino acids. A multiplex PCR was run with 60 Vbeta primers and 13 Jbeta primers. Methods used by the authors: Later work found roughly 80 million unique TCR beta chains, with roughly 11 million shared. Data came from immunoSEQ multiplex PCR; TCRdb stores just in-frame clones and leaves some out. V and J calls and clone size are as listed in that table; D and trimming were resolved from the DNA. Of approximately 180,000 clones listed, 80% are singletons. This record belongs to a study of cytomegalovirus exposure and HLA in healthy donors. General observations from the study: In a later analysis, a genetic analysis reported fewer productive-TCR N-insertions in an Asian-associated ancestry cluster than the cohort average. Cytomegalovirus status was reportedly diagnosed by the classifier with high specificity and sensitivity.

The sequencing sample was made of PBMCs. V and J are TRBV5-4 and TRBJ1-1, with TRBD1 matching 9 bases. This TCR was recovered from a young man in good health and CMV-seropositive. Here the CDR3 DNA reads TGTGCCAGCAGCTTGGGGCACAGGGGGCGCCGGACTGAAGCTTTCTTT. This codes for CASSLGHRGRRTEAFF.